The 13 T cell receptor beta chains below all came from one sample that was sequenced in a study of neurological immune-mediated disorders. TCRdb re-called the 5' RACE reads through MiXCR, storing one row per CDR3 protein. This table holds roughly 52,000 distinct CDR3 sequences, less than 6% found once. The sequencing input was CD4+ T cells from blood. These receptors all stem from a woman aged 18-30 years with multiple sclerosis.

This clonotype was counted at least ten times. The chain combines TRBV20-1 with TRBJ1-2; D is unclear. This CDR3 spans 13 amino acids. Looked up from germline, CDR1 is DFQATT and CDR2 is SNEGSKA (reference sequence). The ends were cut back, 6 bases at V and 5 bases at J, with 16 bases in the middle. The CDR3 DNA is TGCAGTGCACTCGACGGTGGCGATTATGGCTACACCTTC. Translating it yields CSALDGGDYGYTF.

In this sample, this clonotype turned up many times. The gene calls are TRBV7-2 and TRBJ1-5; TRBD1 is a possible D gene (5 bases). Germline V gene sequence: CDR1 SGHTA, CDR2 FQGNSA. The V gene lost 1 base and the J gene lost 0 bases, with 13 bases spanning the gap. The CDR3 covers 17 residues. DNA for the CDR3: TGTGCCAGCAGCTTAGTCCCCGGACACTATAGCAATCAGCCCCAGCATTTT. Protein: CASSLVPGHYSNQPQHF.

This clonotype rates as medium-sized. V is TRBV10-3 and J is TRBJ1-5; the match to TRBD1 covers 10 bases. V dropped 7 bases and J dropped 4; count of bases not matched to a gene: 7. The CDR3 runs to 15 residues. Looked up from germline, CDR1 is ENHRY and CDR2 is SYGVKD. The CDR3 DNA reads as TGTGCCATCAAGGGACAGGGGCGAGGAAATCAGCCCCAGCATTTT. Translating gives CAIKGQGRGNQPQHF.

This clonotype was detected many times. The genes are TRBV5-6 and TRBJ1-2; D not certain. The CDR3 is 13 amino acids. CDR1 and CDR2 from the germline V gene are SGHDT and YYEEEE. Trimming took off 0 bases at V and 6 bases at J, with 9 bases between the two ends. CDR3 residues: CASSLVSLNGYTF. CDR3 bases: TGTGCCAGCAGCTTGGTGAGTCTCAATGGCTACACCTTC.

The table lists this clonotype with many counts. The rearrangement links TRBV6-6 to TRBJ2-5; perhaps TRBD1 as D (7 bases). The germline V gene has CDR1 MNHNY and CDR2 SVGAGI (reference sequence). The CDR3 is 16 amino acids. Trimming removed 0 bases at V and 5 bases at J, with 16 bases between. The CDR3 spells CASSYSMTGRLETQYF. The CDR3 DNA reads as TGTGCCAGCAGTTACTCGATGACAGGGAGGCTGGAGACCCAGTACTTC.

This clonotype was recorded many times. The rearrangement uses TRBV19 and TRBJ1-1; maybe TRBD1 (5 bases). The germline V and J ends were trimmed by 3 bases and 6 bases, with 14 bases remaining between them. The CDR3 extends over 14 amino acids. CDR1 is LNHDA and CDR2 is SQIVND in the germline V gene (reference sequence). CDR3 sequence: CASSIPTVIPEAFF. The DNA for the CDR3 is TGTGCCAGTAGTATCCCGACAGTGATACCTGAAGCTTTCTTT.

This clonotype has a count of ten or more. The chain combines TRBV20-1 with TRBJ2-5; 13 bases fit TRBD2. From germline, CDR1 is DFQATT and CDR2 SNEGSKA (reference sequence). V was clipped by 5 bases and J by 5 bases; unmatched bases: 11. The CDR3 consists of 16 residues. CDR3 DNA sequence: TGCAGTGCTCTCGATGGACTAGCGGGAGATTTGGAGACCCAGTACTTC. Amino acid sequence: CSALDGLAGDLETQYF.

This clonotype was detected many times. The genes are TRBV7-9 and TRBJ1-6, with a weak D call TRBD1 (6 bases). This CDR3 has 14 amino acids. Between the trimmed V and J ends, which lost 5 bases and 13 bases, there was a span of 18 bases. Germline CDR1 reads SEHNR; CDR2 reads FQNEAQ (reference sequence). The CDR3 nucleotides read TGTGCCAGCAGCCCGTCGACAGGTCTGGCTCCCCTCCACTTT. This encodes CASSPSTGLAPLHF.

This clonotype has at least ten counts. The CDR3 DNA is TGTGCCAGCAGTTACGGTGGGCGGGGGGGCCCTAGGGAGCAGTTCTTC. It is translated as CASSYGGRGGPREQFF. The gene calls are TRBV6-2 or TRBV6-3 and TRBJ2-1, with 9 bases identical to TRBD2. J gave up 10 bases and V 2 bases, and 12 bases lay outside the gene matches. The germline V gene has CDR1 MNHEY and CDR2 SVGEGT. The length of the CDR3 is 16 residues.

This clonotype was seen many times. The chain has TRBV9 and TRBJ2-1; D is ambiguous. Germline V gene data show CDR1 as SGDLS and CDR2 as YYNGEE. V lost 1 base and J lost 9, with 14 bases in between. The CDR3 loop spans 14 amino acids. CDR3 residues: CASSVLPSAGEQFF. CDR3 in DNA: TGTGCCAGCAGCGTACTTCCCTCGGCAGGTGAGCAGTTCTTC.

This clonotype was counted ten times or more. This rearrangement joins TRBV4-1 to TRBJ1-3, with 7 bases identical to TRBD1. V trimming: 4 bases; J trimming: 7 bases; junction bases outside the gene matches: 16. Germline-derived CDR1 and CDR2 are MGHRA and YSYEKL. The CDR3 sequence is 17 residues long. Here the CDR3 DNA reads TGCGCCAGCAGCCGCCCCGGCCGGGACAGAAATGGCAACACCATATATTTT. Its protein product is CASSRPGRDRNGNTIYF.

This clonotype has ten or more counts. The V gene is TRBV20-1, the J gene TRBJ2-7; D may be TRBD1 (8 bases). The CDR3 is 11 residues long. Trimming shortened V by 8 bases and J by 4 bases, and 12 bases separated the two germline ends. CDR1 and CDR2 from the germline V gene are DFQATT and SNEGSKA (reference sequence). DNA for the CDR3: TGCAGTACAGGGGGGGGGTACGAGCAGTACTTC. Translated, it gives CSTGGGYEQYF.

Ten or more counts support this clonotype. The CDR3 region has the DNA TGCAGTGCACAACGATTTGGCTCCTATAATTCACCCCTCCACTTT. It yields the protein CSAQRFGSYNSPLHF. The chain combines TRBV20-1 with TRBJ1-6, with D hard to call. CDR3 size: 15 residues. Per germline, CDR1 DFQATT and CDR2 SNEGSKA (reference sequence). Trimming cost V 6 bases and J 0 bases, with 12 bases left between them.